What follows are 14 T cell receptor beta chains derived from one specimen sequenced in a study of CD8 T cells in Susac syndrome. When the RNA was reverse transcribed, random hexamers were used with an input of roughly 0.45 to 1 ug. Using its own MiXCR run on the immunoSEQ multiplex PCR reads, TCRdb lists one record per CDR3 protein. This sample has more than 150,000 distinct CDR3 sequences; about 93% occur once, and the top ten carry 0.14%. Source material: CD4+ T cells from PBMCs. Every receptor here comes from a human donor in good health.

The chain couples TRBV20-1 to TRBJ2-1, with D possibly being TRBD2 (6 bases). Germline CDR1 is DFQATT and CDR2 is SNEGSKA (reference sequence). V was clipped by 0 bases and J by 15 bases, with 18 bases between them. The CDR3 has 13 amino acids. The CDR3, as DNA: TGCAGTGCTAGAGACCGTGGGAGCGGGCCGCTGTTCTTC. Translating gives CSARDRGSGPLFF.

V usage is TRBV20-1 and J usage is TRBJ2-7; 9 bases line up with TRBD1. There are 13 residues in the CDR3. The V gene end was trimmed by 7 bases and the J gene end by 7 bases; junction bases not matched to a gene: 11. Germline CDR1 is DFQATT and CDR2 is SNEGSKA (reference sequence). The CDR3 DNA follows: TGCAGTGTTCCGGGACAGGGAGATCGAGAGCAGTACTTC. The encoded protein is CSVPGQGDREQYF.

This chain links TRBV19 with TRBJ1-5; 8 nucleotides agree with TRBD1. V lost 7 bases, J lost 7 bases, and 9 bases stayed unmatched. The CDR3 spans 14 residues. Germline V lookup: CDR1 LNHDA, CDR2 SQIVND (reference sequence). The CDR3 DNA reads TGTGCCAGTAAGGCAGGGGGCTTTGAACAGCCCCAGCATTTT. Residues: CASKAGGFEQPQHF.

The chain employs TRBV14 and TRBJ2-7; tentative D call: TRBD2 (6 bases). The V gene's germline CDR1 is SGHDN and CDR2 FVKESK. Trimming took off 4 bases at V and 7 bases at J, with 14 bases between the two ends. The CDR3 contains 13 residues. The CDR3 loop reads CASSRMDGGEQYF. The DNA of the CDR3 is TGTGCCAGCAGCCGGATGGACGGGGGAGAGCAGTACTTC.

The chain has TRBV9 and TRBJ2-7; D assignment may be TRBD1 or TRBD2 (6 bases each). V was shortened by 0 bases and J by 1 base, with 8 bases between the two germline ends. The germline V gene has CDR1 SGDLS and CDR2 YYNGEE. This CDR3 comprises 14 residues. The CDR3 loop reads CASSVAGASYEQYF. The CDR3 DNA reads as TGTGCCAGCAGCGTAGCGGGGGCGTCCTACGAGCAGTACTTC.

This clonotype has just a few counts. The rearrangement links TRBV12-3 or TRBV12-4 to TRBJ1-1; D is undetermined. The CDR3 contains 15 residues. Trimming removed 5 bases at V and 0 bases at J, with 13 bases between. As DNA, the CDR3 is TGTGCCAGCAGTCTGACACCCGTTATGAACACTGAAGCTTTCTTT. Its protein is CASSLTPVMNTEAFF.

The chain combines TRBV7-2 with TRBJ2-7, with D hard to call. Germline CDR1 and CDR2: SGHTA and FQGNSA. The CDR3 length is 13 residues. Trimming left V 3 bases short and J 3 bases short, with 9 bases between. CDR3 nucleotides: TGTGCCAGCAGCTTGCTCGTATACTACGAGCAGTACTTC. Translation: CASSLLVYYEQYF. The full variable domain, with the rest looked up from reference TRBV7-2 and TRBJ2-7, is GAGVSQSPSNKVTEKGKDVELRCDPISGHTALYWYRQSLGQGLEFLIYFQGNSAPDKSGLPSDRFSAERTGGSVSTLTIQRTQQEDSAVYLCASSLLVYYEQYFGPGTRLTVT.

In DNA, the CDR3 is TGCAGCGGGCAGGCCTCTGGAAACACCATATATTTT. Its protein product is CSGQASGNTIYF. The chain employs TRBV29-1 and TRBJ1-3; no clear D. The length of the CDR3 is 12 residues. Trimming removed 7 bases from V and 0 bases from J, with 7 bases in between. Germline CDR1 is SQVTM and CDR2 is ANQGSEA.

The genes are TRBV30 and TRBJ1-3; the match to TRBD1 covers 8 bases. The CDR3 runs 13 residues. From germline, CDR1 is GTSNPN and CDR2 SVGIG (reference sequence). After removal of 0 bases from V and 7 bases from J, the junction contained 2 bases not matched to a gene. As DNA, the CDR3 is TGTGCCTGGAGTGTCGCAGGGGGCAACACCATATATTTT. It yields the protein CAWSVAGGNTIYF.

The V call is TRBV20-1, the J call TRBJ2-7, with a tentative D call TRBD1 (6 bases). The CDR3 covers 14 residues. The V gene lost 6 bases and the J gene lost 2 bases, with 17 bases spanning the gap. Germline CDR1 reads DFQATT; CDR2 reads SNEGSKA (reference sequence). The CDR3 sequence: CSARKQGRAYEQYF. The CDR3 DNA reads TGCAGTGCCAGGAAACAGGGAAGGGCCTACGAGCAGTACTTC.

This clonotype appeared once. The chain couples TRBV3-1 to TRBJ2-1; TRBD2 matches at 7 bases. Trimming cost V 5 bases and J 8 bases; bases outside gene matches: 6. The CDR3 covers 13 residues. Germline CDR1 and CDR2: LGHDT and YNNKEL (reference sequence). CDR3 sequence reads: CASSGPGGDEQFF. CDR3 bases: TGTGCCAGCAGCGGGCCGGGGGGTGATGAGCAGTTCTTC.

The chain is built from TRBV7-9 and TRBJ2-1; 11 positions match TRBD2. The germline V gene has CDR1 SEHNR and CDR2 FQNEAQ (reference sequence). This CDR3 has 16 amino acids. V shed 5 bases and J 5 bases; nucleotides not matched to a gene: 8. As DNA, the CDR3 is TGTGCCAGCAGCATTAGACTAGCGGGGCCTGACAATGAGCAGTTCTTC. This codes for CASSIRLAGPDNEQFF. The entire variable domain, with the rest obtained from reference TRBV7-9 and TRBJ2-1, is as follows: DTGVSQNPRHKITKRGQNVTFRCDPISEHNRLYWYRQTLGQGPEFLTYFQNEAQLEKSRLLSDRFSAERPKGSFSTLEIQRTEQGDSAMYLCASSIRLAGPDNEQFFGPGTRLTVL.

The gene calls are TRBV20-1 and TRBJ1-2; 7 positions match TRBD1. CDR1 is DFQATT and CDR2 is SNEGSKA in the germline V gene (reference sequence). The J segment lost 4 bases and the V segment lost 0 bases, leaving 8 bases of the junction unmatched. CDR3 length: 15 residues. CDR3 loop: CSAREERGPGYGYTF. DNA of the CDR3: TGCAGTGCTAGAGAAGAGAGGGGGCCGGGCTATGGCTACACCTTC.

The V gene is TRBV4-3, the J gene TRBJ2-2; D remains ambiguous. CDR3 size: 14 residues. CDR1 and CDR2 (germline): LGHNA, YSLEER. Trimming cost V 0 bases and J 8 bases, with 10 bases left between them. The CDR3 DNA follows: TGCGCCAGCAGCCAAGATCGGAGAGGTGGGGAGCTGTTTTTT. Translated: CASSQDRRGGELFF.